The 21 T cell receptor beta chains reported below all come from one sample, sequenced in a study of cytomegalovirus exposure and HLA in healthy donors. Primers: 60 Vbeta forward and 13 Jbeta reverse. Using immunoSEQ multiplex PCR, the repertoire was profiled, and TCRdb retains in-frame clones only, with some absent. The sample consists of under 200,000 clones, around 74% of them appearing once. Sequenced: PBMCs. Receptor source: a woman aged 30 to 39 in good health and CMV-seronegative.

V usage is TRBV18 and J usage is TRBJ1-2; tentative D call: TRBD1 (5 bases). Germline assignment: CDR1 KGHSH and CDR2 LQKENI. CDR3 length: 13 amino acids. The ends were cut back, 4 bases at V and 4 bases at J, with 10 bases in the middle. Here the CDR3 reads CASSLDSLYGYTF. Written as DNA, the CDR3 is TGTGCCAGCTCACTCGACAGTCTCTATGGCTACACCTTC.

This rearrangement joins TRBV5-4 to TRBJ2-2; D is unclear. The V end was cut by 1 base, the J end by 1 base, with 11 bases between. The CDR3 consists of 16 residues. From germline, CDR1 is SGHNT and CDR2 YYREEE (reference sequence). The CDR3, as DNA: TGTGCCAGCAGCTTGCGCACTCCACTGAACACCGGGGAGCTGTTTTTT. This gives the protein CASSLRTPLNTGELFF.

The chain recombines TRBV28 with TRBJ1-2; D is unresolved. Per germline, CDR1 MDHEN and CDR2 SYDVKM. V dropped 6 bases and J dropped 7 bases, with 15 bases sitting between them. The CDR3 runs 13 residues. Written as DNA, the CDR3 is TGTGCCAGCAGCACCAGAAGGGCGGGTGGCTACACCTTC. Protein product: CASSTRRAGGYTF.

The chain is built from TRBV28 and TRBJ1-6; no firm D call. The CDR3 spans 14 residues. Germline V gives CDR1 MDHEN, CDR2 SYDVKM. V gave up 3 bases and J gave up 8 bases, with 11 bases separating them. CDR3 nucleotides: TGTGCCAGCAGTTTGGCAGGCAGACATTCACCCCTCCACTTT. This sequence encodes CASSLAGRHSPLHF.

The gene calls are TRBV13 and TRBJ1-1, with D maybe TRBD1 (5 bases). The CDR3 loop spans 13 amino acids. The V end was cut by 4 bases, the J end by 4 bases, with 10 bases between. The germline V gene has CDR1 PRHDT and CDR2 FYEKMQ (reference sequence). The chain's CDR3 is CASSSGTGTEAFF. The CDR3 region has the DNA TGTGCCAGCAGCTCCGGCACAGGCACTGAAGCTTTCTTT.

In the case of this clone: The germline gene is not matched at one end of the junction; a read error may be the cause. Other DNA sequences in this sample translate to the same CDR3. The CDR3 DNA reads as TGTGCCAGCAGAGAGACAGGCTTCTACGAGCAGTACTTT. It specifies CASRETGFYEQYF. The chain couples TRBV6-6 to TRBJ2-7; the D gene is possibly TRBD1 (6 bases). The CDR3 runs 13 residues. CDR1 and CDR2 (germline): MNHNY, SVGAGI (reference sequence).

The CDR3 DNA reads TGTGCCAGCAGCTTGGATCTGGCAGATGAGCAGTTCTTC. Translated, it gives CASSLDLADEQFF. V usage is TRBV5-4 and J usage is TRBJ2-1; D not resolved. Germline V gene data show CDR1 as SGHNT and CDR2 as YYREEE (reference sequence). The CDR3 is 13 residues long. V was clipped by 0 bases and J by 8 bases, with 9 bases between them.

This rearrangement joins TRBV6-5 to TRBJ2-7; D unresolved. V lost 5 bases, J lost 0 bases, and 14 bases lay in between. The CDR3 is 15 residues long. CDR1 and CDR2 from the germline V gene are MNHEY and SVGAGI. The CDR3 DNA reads TGTGCCAGCAGTCCGCACTCGGTCGGCTCCTACGAGCAGTACTTC. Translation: CASSPHSVGSYEQYF.

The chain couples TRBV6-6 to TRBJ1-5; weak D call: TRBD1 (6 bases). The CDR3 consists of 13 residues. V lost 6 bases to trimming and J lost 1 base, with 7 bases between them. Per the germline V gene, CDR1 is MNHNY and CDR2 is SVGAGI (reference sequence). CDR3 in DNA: TGTGCCAGCAGACAGGGAAGCAATCAGCCCCAGCATTTT. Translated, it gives CASRQGSNQPQHF.

CDR3 nucleotide sequence: TGTGCCAGCAGCTCAGGGGGGACGAACAATGAGCAGTTCTTC. Translation gives CASSSGGTNNEQFF. V and J are TRBV5-4 and TRBJ2-1, with D possibly TRBD1 on 7 matching bases. Germline CDR1 and CDR2: SGHNT and YYREEE (reference sequence). This CDR3 has 14 residues. The V gene lost 3 bases and the J gene lost 5 bases, with 12 bases spanning the gap.

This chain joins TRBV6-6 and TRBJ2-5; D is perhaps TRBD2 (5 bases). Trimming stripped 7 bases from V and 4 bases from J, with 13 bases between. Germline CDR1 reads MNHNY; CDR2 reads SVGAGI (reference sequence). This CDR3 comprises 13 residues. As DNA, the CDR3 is TGTGCCAGCACTCCTCCGGGAACAGAGACCCAGTACTTC. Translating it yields CASTPPGTETQYF.

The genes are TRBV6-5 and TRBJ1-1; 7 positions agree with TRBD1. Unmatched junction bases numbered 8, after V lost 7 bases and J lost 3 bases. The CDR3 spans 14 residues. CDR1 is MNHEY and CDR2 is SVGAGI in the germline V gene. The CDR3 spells CASIEQGWDTEAFF. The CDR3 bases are TGTGCCAGCATTGAACAGGGGTGGGACACTGAAGCTTTCTTT.

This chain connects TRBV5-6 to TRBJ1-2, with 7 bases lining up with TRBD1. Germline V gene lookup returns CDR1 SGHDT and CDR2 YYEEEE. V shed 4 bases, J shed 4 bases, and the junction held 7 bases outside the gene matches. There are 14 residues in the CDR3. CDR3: CASSPGQPVYGYTF. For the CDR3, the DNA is TGTGCCAGCAGCCCGGGACAGCCCGTCTATGGCTACACCTTC.

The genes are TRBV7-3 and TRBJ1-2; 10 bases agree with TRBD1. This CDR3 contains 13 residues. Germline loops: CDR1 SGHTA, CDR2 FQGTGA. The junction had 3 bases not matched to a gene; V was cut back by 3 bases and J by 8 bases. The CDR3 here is CASSFGTGVGYTF. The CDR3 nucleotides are TGTGCCAGCAGCTTCGGGACAGGGGTGGGCTACACCTTC. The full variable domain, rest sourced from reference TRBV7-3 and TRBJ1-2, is GAGVSQTPSNKVTEKGKYVELRCDPISGHTALYWYRQSLGQGPEFLIYFQGTGAADDSGLPNDRFFAVRPEGSVSTLKIQRTERGDSAVYLCASSFGTGVGYTFGSGTRLTVV.

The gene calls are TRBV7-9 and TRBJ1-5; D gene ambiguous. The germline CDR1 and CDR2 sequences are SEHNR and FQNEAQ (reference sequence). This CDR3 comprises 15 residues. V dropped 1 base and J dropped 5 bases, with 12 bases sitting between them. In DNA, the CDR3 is TGTGCCAGCAGCTTAGGTTCCGGGGTTGATCAGCCCCAGCATTTT. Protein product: CASSLGSGVDQPQHF.

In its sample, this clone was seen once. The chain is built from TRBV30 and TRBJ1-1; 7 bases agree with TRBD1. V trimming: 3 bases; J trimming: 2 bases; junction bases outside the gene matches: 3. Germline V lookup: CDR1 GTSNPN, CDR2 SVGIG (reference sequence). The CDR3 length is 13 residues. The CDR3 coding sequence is TGTGCCTGGAGGACAGGGCCCAACACTGAAGCTTTCTTT. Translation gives CAWRTGPNTEAFF.

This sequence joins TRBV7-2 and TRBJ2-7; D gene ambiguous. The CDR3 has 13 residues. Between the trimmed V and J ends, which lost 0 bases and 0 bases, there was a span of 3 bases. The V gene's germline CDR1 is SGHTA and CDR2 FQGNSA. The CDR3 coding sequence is TGTGCCAGCAGCTTAGCCGGCTCCTACGAGCAGTACTTC. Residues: CASSLAGSYEQYF.

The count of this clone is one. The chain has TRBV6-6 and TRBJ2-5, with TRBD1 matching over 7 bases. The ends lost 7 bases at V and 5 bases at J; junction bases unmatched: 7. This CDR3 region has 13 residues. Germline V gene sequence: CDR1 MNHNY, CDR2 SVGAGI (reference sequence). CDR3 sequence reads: CASTSTGSETQYF. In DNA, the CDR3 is TGTGCCAGCACATCGACAGGGAGCGAGACCCAGTACTTC.

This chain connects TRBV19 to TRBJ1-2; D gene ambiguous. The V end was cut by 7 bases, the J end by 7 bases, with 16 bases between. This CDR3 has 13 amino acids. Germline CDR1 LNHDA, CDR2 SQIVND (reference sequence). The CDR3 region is CASTVGKAVGYTF. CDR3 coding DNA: TGTGCCAGTACGGTGGGTAAGGCGGTTGGCTACACCTTC.

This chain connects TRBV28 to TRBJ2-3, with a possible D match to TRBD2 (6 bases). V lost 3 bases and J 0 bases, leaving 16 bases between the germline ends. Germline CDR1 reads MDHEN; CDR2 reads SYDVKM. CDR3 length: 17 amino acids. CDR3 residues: CASSFSLLGTSTDTQYF. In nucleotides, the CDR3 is TGTGCCAGCAGTTTCAGCCTTTTAGGGACTAGCACAGATACGCAGTATTTT.

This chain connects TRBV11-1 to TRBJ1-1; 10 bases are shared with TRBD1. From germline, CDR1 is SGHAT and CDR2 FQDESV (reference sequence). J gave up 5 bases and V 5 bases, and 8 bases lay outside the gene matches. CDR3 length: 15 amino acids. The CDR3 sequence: CASSNPGTGDTEAFF. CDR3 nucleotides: TGTGCCAGCAGCAACCCTGGGACAGGGGATACTGAAGCTTTCTTT. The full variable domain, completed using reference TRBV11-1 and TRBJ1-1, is EAEVAQSPRYKITEKSQAVAFWCDPISGHATLYWYRQILGQGPELLVQFQDESVVDDSQLPKDRFSAERLKGVDSTLKIQPAELGDSAMYLCASSNPGTGDTEAFFGQGTRLTVV.